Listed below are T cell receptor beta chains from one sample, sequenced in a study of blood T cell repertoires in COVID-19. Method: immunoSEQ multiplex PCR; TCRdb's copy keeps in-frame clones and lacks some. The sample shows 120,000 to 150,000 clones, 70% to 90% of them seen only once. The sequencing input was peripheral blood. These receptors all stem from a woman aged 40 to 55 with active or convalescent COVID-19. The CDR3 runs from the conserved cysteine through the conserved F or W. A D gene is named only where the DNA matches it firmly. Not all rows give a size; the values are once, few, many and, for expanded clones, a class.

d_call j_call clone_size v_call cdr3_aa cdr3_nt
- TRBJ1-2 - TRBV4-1 CASSQDGATTYGYTF TGCGCCAGCAGCCAAGACGGCGCTACGACTTATGGCTACACCTTC
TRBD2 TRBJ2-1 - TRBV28 CASSPPAGGGNEQFF TGTGCCAGCAGCCCCCCAGCGGGAGGAGGCAATGAGCAGTTCTTC
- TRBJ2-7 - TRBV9 CASSVGPMAGSYEQYF TGTGCCAGCAGCGTAGGCCCTATGGCGGGATCATACGAGCAGTACTTC
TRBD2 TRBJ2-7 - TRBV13 CASSLIAGGSSSYEQYF TGTGCCAGCAGCTTAATAGCGGGGGGTTCCTCTTCCTACGAGCAGTACTTC
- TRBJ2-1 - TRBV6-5 CASSYSFGFRSNEQFF TGTGCCAGCAGTTACTCTTTCGGATTTCGGAGCAATGAGCAGTTCTTC
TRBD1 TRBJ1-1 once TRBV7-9 CASSLRDSSDTEAFF TGTGCCAGCAGCTTAAGGGACAGTTCTGACACTGAAGCTTTCTTT
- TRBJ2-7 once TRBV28 CASSLGLHSYEQYF TGTGCCAGCAGCCTGGGACTCCACTCCTACGAGCAGTACTTC
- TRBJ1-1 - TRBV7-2 CASSLRRGDGEAFF TGTGCCAGCAGCCTAAGACGCGGAGACGGTGAAGCTTTCTTT
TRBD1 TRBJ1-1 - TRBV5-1 CASSEGTGLMNTEAFF TGCGCCAGCAGCGAAGGGACAGGGCTTATGAACACTGAAGCTTTCTTT
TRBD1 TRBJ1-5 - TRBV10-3 CAIRGTGHSNQPQHF TGTGCCATCAGAGGGACAGGGCATAGCAATCAGCCCCAGCATTTT
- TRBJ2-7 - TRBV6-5 CASSYGLSSYEQYF TGTGCCAGCAGTTATGGGCTTAGCTCCTACGAGCAGTACTTC
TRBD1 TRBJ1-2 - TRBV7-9 CASSQTGGHYGYTF TGTGCCAGCAGCCAGACAGGGGGTCACTATGGCTACACCTTC
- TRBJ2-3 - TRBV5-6 CASSLETWLAFPTDTQYF TGTGCCAGCAGCTTGGAGACATGGCTAGCGTTTCCCACAGATACGCAGTATTTT
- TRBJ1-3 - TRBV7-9 CASRPGRDSGNTIYF TGTGCCAGCAGGCCAGGACGGGACTCTGGAAACACCATATATTTT
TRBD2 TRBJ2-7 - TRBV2 CASMNDGGTYEQYF TGTGCCAGCATGAACGACGGGGGGACCTACGAGCAGTACTTC
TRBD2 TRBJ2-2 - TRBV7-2 CASSPRGLAGGQGTGELFF TGTGCCAGCAGCCCGCGGGGACTAGCGGGAGGGCAGGGCACCGGGGAGCTGTTTTTT
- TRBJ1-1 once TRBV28 CASISRGRGTEAFF TGTGCCAGCATCTCCCGGGGTCGGGGCACTGAAGCTTTCTTT
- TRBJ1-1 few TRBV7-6 CASSPQDSLNTEAFF TGTGCCAGCAGCCCCCAAGACAGCCTGAACACTGAAGCTTTCTTT
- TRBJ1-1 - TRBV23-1 CASSQSVGTTAGRGTEAFF TGCGCCAGCAGTCAATCGGTCGGCACGACAGCGGGGAGAGGCACTGAAGCTTTCTTT
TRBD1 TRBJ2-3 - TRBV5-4 CASSPKTGGVGDTQYF TGTGCCAGCAGCCCCAAGACAGGGGGCGTAGGAGATACGCAGTATTTT
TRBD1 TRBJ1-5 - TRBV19 CASSMGQGPIEPQHF TGTGCCAGTAGTATGGGACAGGGACCGATTGAGCCCCAGCATTTT
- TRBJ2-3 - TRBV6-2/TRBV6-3 CASSDSHKFTDTQYF TGTGCCAGCAGCGACAGCCACAAATTCACAGATACGCAGTATTTT
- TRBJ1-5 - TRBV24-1 CATSDKRQVSDQPQHF TGTGCCACCAGTGATAAGAGACAGGTCTCCGATCAGCCCCAGCATTTT
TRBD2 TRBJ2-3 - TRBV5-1 CASSSGLAGADTQYF TGCGCCAGCAGCTCAGGACTAGCGGGGGCAGATACGCAGTATTTT
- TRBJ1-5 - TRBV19 CASSIPPLGPEHSNQPQHF TGTGCCAGTAGTATCCCGCCTCTAGGTCCGGAGCATAGCAATCAGCCCCAGCATTTT
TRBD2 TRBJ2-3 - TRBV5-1 CASSLVSGSTDTQYF TGCGCCAGCAGCTTGGTTAGCGGGAGCACAGATACGCAGTATTTT
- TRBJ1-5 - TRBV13 CASSLGAGDQPQHF TGTGCCAGCAGCTTAGGGGCAGGGGATCAGCCCCAGCATTTT
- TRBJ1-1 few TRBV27 CASSLGGPTEAFF TGTGCCAGCAGTTTGGGGGGTCCCACTGAAGCTTTCTTT
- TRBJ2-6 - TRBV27 CASSLRQLSGANVLTF TGTGCCAGCAGTCTTCGACAGCTCTCTGGGGCCAACGTCCTGACTTTC
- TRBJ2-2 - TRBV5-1 CASSQTGWELFF TGCGCCAGCAGCCAAACAGGGTGGGAGCTGTTTTTT
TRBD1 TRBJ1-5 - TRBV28 CASRLPSTGGNQPQHF TGTGCCAGCAGACTCCCGTCGACAGGGGGGAATCAGCCCCAGCATTTT
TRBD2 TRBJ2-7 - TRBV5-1 CASSVNSGGASEQYF TGCGCCAGCAGCGTTAATAGCGGGGGGGCCTCCGAGCAGTACTTC
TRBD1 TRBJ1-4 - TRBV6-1 CASSDARTGYEKLFF TGTGCCAGCAGTGATGCCCGGACAGGGTATGAAAAACTGTTTTTT
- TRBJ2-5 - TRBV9 CASSVAFGGETQYF TGTGCCAGCAGCGTAGCTTTTGGAGGGGAGACCCAGTACTTC
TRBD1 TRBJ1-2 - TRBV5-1 CASSTDRGTGYTF TGCGCCAGCAGCACCGACAGGGGGACTGGCTACACCTTC
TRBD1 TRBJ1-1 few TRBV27 CASSPGQGMNTEAFF TGTGCCAGCAGTCCGGGACAGGGGATGAACACTGAAGCTTTCTTT
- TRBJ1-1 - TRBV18 CASSPDKNTEAFF TGTGCCAGCTCACCTGACAAGAACACTGAAGCTTTCTTT
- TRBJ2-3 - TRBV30 CAWSVQGTDTQYF TGTGCCTGGAGTGTACAGGGCACAGATACGCAGTATTTT
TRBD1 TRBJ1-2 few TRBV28 CASSQQGTGNYGYTF TGTGCCAGCAGCCAGCAAGGGACAGGGAACTATGGCTACACCTTC
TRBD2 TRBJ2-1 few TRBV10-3 CAISDLAAQGNEQFF TGTGCCATCAGCGACCTAGCGGCCCAAGGGAATGAGCAGTTCTTC
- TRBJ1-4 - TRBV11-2 CASSLTQAEKLFF TGTGCCAGCAGCTTAACGCAAGCCGAAAAACTGTTTTTT
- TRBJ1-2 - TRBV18 CASSPGGSYLYSYGYTF TGTGCCAGCTCACCAGGGGGCAGCTATCTTTATTCGTATGGCTACACCTTC
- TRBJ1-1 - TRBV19 CASTAQGRLLAAFF TGTGCCAGTACCGCGCAGGGGCGACTTCTTGCAGCTTTCTTT
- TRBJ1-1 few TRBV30 CAWSVARATEAFF TGTGCCTGGAGTGTAGCCAGGGCCACTGAAGCTTTCTTT
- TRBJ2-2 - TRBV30 CAWTPHQRRNTGELFF TGTGCCTGGACCCCACACCAGCGGAGGAACACCGGGGAGCTGTTTTTT
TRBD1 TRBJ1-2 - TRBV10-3 CAISEYDGTGGGYTF TGTGCCATCAGTGAGTACGACGGGACAGGCGGTGGCTACACCTTC
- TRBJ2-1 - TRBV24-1 CATSGVQGDGYNEQFF TGTGCCACCAGTGGGGTACAGGGCGACGGATACAATGAGCAGTTCTTC
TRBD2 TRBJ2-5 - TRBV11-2 CASSRLAGGQVGETQYF TGTGCCAGCAGCCGTCTGGCGGGGGGTCAAGTGGGAGAGACCCAGTACTTC